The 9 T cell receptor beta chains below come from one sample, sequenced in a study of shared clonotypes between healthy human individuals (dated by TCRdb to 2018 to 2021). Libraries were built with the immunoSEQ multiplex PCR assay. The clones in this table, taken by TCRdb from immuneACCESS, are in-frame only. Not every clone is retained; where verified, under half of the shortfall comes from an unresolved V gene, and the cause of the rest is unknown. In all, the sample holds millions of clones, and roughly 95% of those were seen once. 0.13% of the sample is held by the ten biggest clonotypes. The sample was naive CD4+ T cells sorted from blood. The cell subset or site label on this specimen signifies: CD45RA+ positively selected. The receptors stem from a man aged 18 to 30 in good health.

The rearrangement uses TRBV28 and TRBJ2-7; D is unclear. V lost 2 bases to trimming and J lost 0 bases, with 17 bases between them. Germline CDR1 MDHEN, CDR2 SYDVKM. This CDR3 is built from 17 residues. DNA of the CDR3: TGTGCCAGCAGTTTAGCCCCCTCCGTGACTGACTCCTACGAGCAGTACTTC. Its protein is CASSLAPSVTDSYEQYF.

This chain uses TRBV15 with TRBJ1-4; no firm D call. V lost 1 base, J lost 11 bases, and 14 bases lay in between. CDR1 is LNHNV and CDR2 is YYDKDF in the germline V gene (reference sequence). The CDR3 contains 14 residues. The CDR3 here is CATSRASERPKLFF. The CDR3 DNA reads TGTGCCACCAGCAGAGCGAGCGAGAGACCCAAACTGTTTTTT.

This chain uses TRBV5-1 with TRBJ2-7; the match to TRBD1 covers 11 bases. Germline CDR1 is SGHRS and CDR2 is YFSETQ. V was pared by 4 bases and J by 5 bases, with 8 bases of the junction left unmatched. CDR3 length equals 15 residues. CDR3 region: CASSTNPGQGDEQYF. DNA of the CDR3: TGCGCCAGCAGCACCAACCCGGGACAGGGGGACGAGCAGTACTTC.

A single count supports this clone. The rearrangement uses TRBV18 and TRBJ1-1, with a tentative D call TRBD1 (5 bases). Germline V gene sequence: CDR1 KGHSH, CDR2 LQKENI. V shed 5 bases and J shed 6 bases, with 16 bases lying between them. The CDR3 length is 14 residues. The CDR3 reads CASSTGTDGSEAFF. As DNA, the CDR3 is TGTGCCAGCTCAACCGGGACGGACGGGTCTGAAGCTTTCTTT.

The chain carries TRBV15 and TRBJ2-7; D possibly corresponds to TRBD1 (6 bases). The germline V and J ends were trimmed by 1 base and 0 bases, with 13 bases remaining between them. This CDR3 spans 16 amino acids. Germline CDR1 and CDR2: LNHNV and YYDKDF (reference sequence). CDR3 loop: CATSRGTGLVSYEQYF. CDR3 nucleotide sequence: TGTGCCACCAGCAGAGGAACAGGGCTTGTCTCCTACGAGCAGTACTTC.

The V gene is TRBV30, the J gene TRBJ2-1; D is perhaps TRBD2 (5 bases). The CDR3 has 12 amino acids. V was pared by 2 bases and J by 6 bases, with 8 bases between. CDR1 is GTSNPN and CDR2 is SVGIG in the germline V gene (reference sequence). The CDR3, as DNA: TGTGCCTGGAGTCGGCGGGCCAATGAGCAGTTCTTC. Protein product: CAWSRRANEQFF.

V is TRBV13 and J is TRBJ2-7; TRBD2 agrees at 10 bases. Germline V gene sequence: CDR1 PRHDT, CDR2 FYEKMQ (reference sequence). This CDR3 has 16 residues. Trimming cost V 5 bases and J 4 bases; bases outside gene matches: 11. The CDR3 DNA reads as TGTGCCAGCAGCGGTAGCGGGAGGCTCTCGTTTTACGAGCAGTACTTC. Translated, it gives CASSGSGRLSFYEQYF.

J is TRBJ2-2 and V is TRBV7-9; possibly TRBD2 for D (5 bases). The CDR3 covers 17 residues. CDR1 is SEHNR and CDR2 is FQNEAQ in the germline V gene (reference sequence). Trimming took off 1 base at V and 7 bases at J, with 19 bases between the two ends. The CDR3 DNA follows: TGTGCCAGCAGCTTAGACCGGAACTACTACCGGGGCGGGGAGCTGTTTTTT. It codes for CASSLDRNYYRGGELFF.

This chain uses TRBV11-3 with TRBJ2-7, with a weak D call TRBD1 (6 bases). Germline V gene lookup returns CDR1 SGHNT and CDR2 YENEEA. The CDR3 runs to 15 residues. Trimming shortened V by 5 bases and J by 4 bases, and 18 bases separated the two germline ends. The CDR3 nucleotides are TGTGCCAGCAGCCTCGGACACCTAGGGGGTTACGAGCAGTACTTC. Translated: CASSLGHLGGYEQYF.